The clone carrying this T cell receptor (beta chain) showed up many times. Its cognate antigen is unknown. The data derive from a study of T cells in Graves' hyperthyroidism and ophthalmopathy. Amplification of TCR beta CDR3 regions used RNA as the template. Primed by the HTBI set, a first-round RT-PCR was run on the TCR CDR3. TCRdb processed the multiplex PCR reads anew with MiXCR; each CDR3 protein has one entry. In the table there are more than 450,000 distinct CDR3 sequences, 14% of which are singletons. The CDR3 length is 18 residues. Deletions cut 4 bases from V and 2 bases from J, with 21 bases between. Findings of the study overall: The model forecast ophthalmopathy, anticipating it by a median about 6.5 months before onset.

The specimen was blood. The TCR was taken from a middle-aged woman with Graves' hyperthyroidism. The gene calls are TRBV12-3 or TRBV12-4 and TRBJ2-4, with D possibly being TRBD2 (6 bases). CDR3 residues: CASSSQVGTEGSKNIQYF. The CDR3 DNA reads as TGTGCCAGCAGTTCCCAGGTGGGGACTGAGGGTTCCAAAAACATTCAGTACTTC.